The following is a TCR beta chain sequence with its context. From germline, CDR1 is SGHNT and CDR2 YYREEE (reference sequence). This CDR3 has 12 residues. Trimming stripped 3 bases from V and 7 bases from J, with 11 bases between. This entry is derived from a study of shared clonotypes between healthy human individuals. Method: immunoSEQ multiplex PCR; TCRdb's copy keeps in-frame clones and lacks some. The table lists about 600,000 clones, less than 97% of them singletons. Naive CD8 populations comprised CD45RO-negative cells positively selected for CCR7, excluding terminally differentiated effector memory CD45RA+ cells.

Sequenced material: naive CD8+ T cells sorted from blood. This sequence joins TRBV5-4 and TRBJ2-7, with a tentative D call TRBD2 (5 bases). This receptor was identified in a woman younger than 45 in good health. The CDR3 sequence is CASSSGVGEQYF. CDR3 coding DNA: TGTGCCAGCAGCTCCGGGGTGGGGGAGCAGTACTTC.